These 30 T cell receptor beta chains originate from one sample sequenced in a study of T-cell reconstitution after alpha-beta-depleted transplantation in children listed by TCRdb under 2016. The library was obtained by PCR. Sequencing instrument: Illumina HiSeq 2500. Molecular barcoding was employed in the preparation of TCR libraries, with unique molecular identifiers being used to normalize TCRbeta repertoire quantification. TCRdb trimmed the raw reads at Q25, called clones with MiXCR and kept productive beta chains. Here each entry gathers all rows of one CDR3 protein and keeps the most common genes and DNA. Present in this sample are 400,000 to 500,000 distinct CDR3 sequences, about a tenth of which were seen just once. In total, the top ten clones hold nearly 5.5% of the sample. The sample consisted of PBMCs from the stem cell graft donor, taken from the stem cell graft. Receptors were obtained from a human donor who donated a stem cell graft to a child with acute myeloid leukemia.

The chain is built from TRBV6-2 or TRBV6-3 and TRBJ2-7, with D uncertain. The germline gives CDR1 MNHEY, CDR2 SVGEGT. This CDR3 contains 13 residues. Deletions cut 4 bases from V and 2 bases from J, with 9 bases between. The CDR3 is CASSSRLTYEQYV. The CDR3 nucleotides are TGTGCCAGCAGTTCCAGGTTAACCTACGAGCAGTACGTC.

This chain joins TRBV12-3 or TRBV12-4 and TRBJ2-1; 8 bases are a match to TRBD2. V lost 3 bases, J lost 6 bases, and 10 bases stayed unmatched. This CDR3 contains 16 residues. CDR3 DNA: TGTGCCAGCAGTTTCGGATCGGGGGGGCTTATCAATGAGCAGTTCTTC. It is translated as CASSFGSGGLINEQFF.

This clonotype showed up just a few times. The chain employs TRBV7-2 and TRBJ2-1, with 12 bases fitting TRBD2. The length of the CDR3 is 15 residues. The germline gives CDR1 SGHTA, CDR2 FQGNSA. V dropped 5 bases and J dropped 8; count of bases not matched to a gene: 7. The CDR3 coding sequence is TGTGCCAGCAGCAAAGGACTAGCGGGATGGGATGAGCAGTTCTTC. This codes for CASSKGLAGWDEQFF.

This clonotype was observed a handful of times. V is TRBV16 and J is TRBJ1-1, with D tentatively TRBD1 (5 bases). Germline values: CDR1 KGHSY, CDR2 FQNENV. This CDR3 is built from 14 residues. Trimming shortened V by 6 bases and J by 5 bases, and 16 bases separated the two germline ends. CDR3 amino acids: CASSQLPGMTEAFF. The CDR3 bases are TGTGCCAGCAGTCAACTCCCAGGGATGACTGAAGCTTTCTTT.

V usage is TRBV6-5 and J usage is TRBJ2-6, with D unresolved. CDR3 length: 18 amino acids. Trimming took 2 bases from V and 0 from J, leaving 14 bases between them. Germline V gives CDR1 MNHEY, CDR2 SVGAGI. CDR3 coding DNA: TGTGCCAGCAGTTACCCTACCGGACCGGGCTCTGGGGCCAACGTCCTGACTTTC. Translated, it gives CASSYPTGPGSGANVLTF.

This chain links TRBV20-1 with TRBJ1-1; D is perhaps TRBD1 (6 bases). V lost 2 bases and J lost 1, with 11 bases in between. The germline CDR1 and CDR2 sequences are DFQATT and SNEGSKA (reference sequence). The CDR3 spans 14 residues. The chain's CDR3 is CSARLPGANTEAFF. DNA for the CDR3: TGCAGTGCTAGATTGCCAGGGGCGAACACTGAAGCTTTCTTT.

J is TRBJ2-3 and V is TRBV9; TRBD1 matches at 8 bases. The V segment lost 1 base and the J segment 6 bases; nucleotides outside the gene matches: 7. Germline CDR1 is SGDLS and CDR2 is YYNGEE. The length of the CDR3 is 15 residues. CDR3 amino acids: CASSVQGAFTDTQYF. The CDR3 coding sequence is TGTGCCAGCAGCGTACAGGGGGCGTTTACGGATACGCAGTATTTT.

This clonotype was detected a few times. V and J are TRBV7-6 and TRBJ1-2; possible D gene TRBD1, 5 bases. V was cut by 1 base and J by 6 bases, with 12 bases left in between. Germline CDR1 is SGHVS and CDR2 is FNYEAQ. This CDR3 has 14 residues. The chain's CDR3 is CASSLGAGRDGYTF. CDR3 DNA: TGTGCCAGCAGCTTAGGGGCAGGGCGGGATGGCTACACCTTC.

This clonotype was detected many times. The chain links TRBV29-1 to TRBJ2-1; 7 bases map to TRBD2. The CDR3 runs to 12 residues. J gave up 10 bases and V 5 bases, and 8 bases lay outside the gene matches. The germline CDR1 and CDR2 sequences are SQVTM and ANQGSEA. CDR3: CSVSAGRNEQFF. In DNA, the CDR3 is TGCAGCGTTTCAGCGGGGAGGAACGAGCAGTTCTTC.

The chain couples TRBV29-1 to TRBJ2-7; 9 bases map to TRBD1. Per germline, CDR1 SQVTM and CDR2 ANQGSEA. With 4 bases clipped from V and 4 bases from J, the junction kept 2 bases outside the gene matches. CDR3 size: 12 residues. The CDR3 spells CSVADRGYEQYF. CDR3 nucleotide sequence: TGCAGCGTTGCGGACAGGGGTTACGAGCAGTACTTC.

A note on this clonotype: One end of the junction is discordant with germline, which a read error may explain. The V and J genes are TRBV20-1 and TRBJ2-1; TRBD1 agrees at 9 bases. Germline lookup yields CDR1 DFQATT and CDR2 SNEGSKA (reference sequence). The CDR3 totals 15 residues. Here the CDR3 reads CSAISGTGYAGEHFF. CDR3 coding DNA: TGCAGTGCTATTTCTGGGACAGGGTATGCGGGTGAGCACTTCTTC.

This clonotype was recorded many times. The chain joins TRBV4-1 to TRBJ2-6, with TRBD1 matching 9 bases. The CDR3 runs to 16 residues. CDR1 MGHRA and CDR2 YSYEKL come from the germline V gene. With V trimmed by 4 bases and J by 4 bases, 5 bases remained unmatched. CDR3 amino acids: CASSPGTGTGANVLTF. The CDR3 coding sequence is TGCGCCAGCAGCCCCGGGACAGGGACCGGGGCCAACGTCCTGACTTTC.

This chain uses TRBV29-1 with TRBJ1-1; TRBD1 might be the D (5 bases). V shed 2 bases and J shed 3 bases, with 13 bases lying between them. Germline V gene data show CDR1 as SQVTM and CDR2 as ANQGSEA. CDR3 length: 14 amino acids. The CDR3 sequence: CSVETGSGYTEAFF. The CDR3 region has the DNA TGCAGCGTTGAAACAGGATCAGGATACACTGAAGCTTTCTTT. The whole variable domain, filled in from reference TRBV29-1 and TRBJ1-1, reads SAVISQKPSRDICQRGTSLTIQCQVDSQVTMMFWYRQQPGQSLTLIATANQGSEATYESGFVIDKFPISRPNLTFSTLTVSNMSPEDSSIYLCSVETGSGYTEAFFGQGTRLTVV.

The J gene is TRBJ1-1, the V gene TRBV10-3; D might be TRBD1 (5 bases). The CDR3 sequence is 14 residues long. Germline-derived CDR1 and CDR2 are ENHRY and SYGVKD. V shed 2 bases and J shed 0 bases, with 7 bases lying between them. The CDR3 nucleotides are TGTGCCATCAGTGAGCAGGGAGTGAACACTGAAGCTTTCTTT. It yields the protein CAISEQGVNTEAFF.

The chain uses TRBV5-1 and TRBJ2-5; 9 bases match TRBD1. Germline V gene lookup returns CDR1 SGHRS and CDR2 YFSETQ. The V gene end was trimmed by 4 bases and the J gene end by 4 bases; junction bases not matched to a gene: 5. The CDR3 spans 14 residues. In DNA, the CDR3 is TGCGCCAGCAGCAAGGGACAGGGCCCAGAGACCCAGTACTTC. Translation gives CASSKGQGPETQYF.

The rearrangement joins TRBV4-1 to TRBJ2-7; D gene ambiguous. V was shortened by 0 bases and J by 5 bases, with 8 bases between the two germline ends. CDR3 length equals 13 residues. Per the germline V gene, CDR1 is MGHRA and CDR2 is YSYEKL. CDR3 protein: CASSQDRGHEQYV. For the CDR3, the DNA is TGCGCCAGCAGCCAAGATCGTGGCCACGAGCAGTACGTC.

This clonotype has only a few counts. The gene calls are TRBV20-1 and TRBJ2-7; 7 nucleotides line up with TRBD2. Germline loops: CDR1 DFQATT, CDR2 SNEGSKA (reference sequence). Unmatched junction bases numbered 12, after V lost 0 bases and J lost 7 bases. CDR3 length: 15 residues. This CDR3 is CSARDGREPTGEQYF. The CDR3 region has the DNA TGCAGTGCTAGAGATGGGCGGGAGCCCACGGGGGAGCAGTACTTC.

The genes are TRBV25-1 and TRBJ1-2; D perhaps matches TRBD1 (5 bases). The ends were cut back, 3 bases at V and 2 bases at J, with 10 bases in the middle. Per the germline V gene, CDR1 is MGHDK and CDR2 is SYGVNS. This CDR3 contains 14 residues. CDR3 bases: TGTGCCAGCAGTGACCCGGACATCAACTATGGCTACACCTTC. Its translation is CASSDPDINYGYTF.

This sequence joins TRBV30 and TRBJ2-3; D might be TRBD1 (6 bases). The CDR3 consists of 15 residues. The V and J ends lost 2 bases and 0 bases respectively, with 12 bases between them. Germline V gene lookup returns CDR1 GTSNPN and CDR2 SVGIG (reference sequence). The CDR3 bases are TGTGCCTGGAGTCCCGAACAGGGCAGCACAGATACGCAGTATTTT. Amino acids: CAWSPEQGSTDTQYF.

In DNA, the CDR3 is TGTGCCAGCAGCGCGGGGCCTCTTGAAAAACTGTTTTTT. Translated, it gives CASSAGPLEKLFF. This sequence joins TRBV7-2 and TRBJ1-4, with D maybe TRBD1 (5 bases). Per germline, CDR1 SGHTA and CDR2 FQGNSA. The CDR3 covers 13 residues. Trimming left V 5 bases short and J 7 bases short, with 11 bases between. Combining the CDR3 with reference TRBV7-2 and TRBJ1-4 gives the whole variable domain GAGVSQSPSNKVTEKGKDVELRCDPISGHTALYWYRQSLGQGLEFLIYFQGNSAPDKSGLPSDRFSAERTGGSVSTLTIQRTQQEDSAVYLCASSAGPLEKLFFGSGTQLSVL.

This sequence joins TRBV4-1 and TRBJ1-6; D remains unclear. The germline gives CDR1 MGHRA, CDR2 YSYEKL. V was clipped by 0 bases and J by 8 bases, with 11 bases between them. The CDR3 sequence is 15 residues long. CDR3 loop: CASSQDEAIHSPLHF. The DNA of the CDR3 is TGCGCCAGCAGCCAAGATGAGGCGATCCATTCACCCCTCCACTTT.

This clonotype appeared many times. The chain couples TRBV20-1 to TRBJ2-3; D unresolved. V lost 0 bases, J lost 6 bases, and 10 bases lay in between. The CDR3 has 13 residues. Germline CDR1 and CDR2: DFQATT and SNEGSKA (reference sequence). In DNA, the CDR3 is TGCAGTGCTAGAGATCCCACCGGGGATACGCAGTATTTT. It is translated as CSARDPTGDTQYF.

Many counts were recorded for this clonotype. The V gene is TRBV5-1, the J gene TRBJ2-3; TRBD2 is a possible D gene (6 bases). CDR3 length: 14 amino acids. Germline assignment: CDR1 SGHRS and CDR2 YFSETQ. The V end was cut by 2 bases, the J end by 4 bases, with 11 bases between. CDR3 coding DNA: TGCGCCAGCAGCTTCGGGCGGGACCCAGATACGCAGTATTTT. This encodes CASSFGRDPDTQYF.

This clonotype was counted a single time. The chain has TRBV19 and TRBJ2-7; 8 bases agree with TRBD2. The CDR3 runs to 12 residues. Germline-derived CDR1 and CDR2 are LNHDA and SQIVND (reference sequence). V shed 6 bases, J shed 3 bases, and the junction held 1 base outside the gene matches. The CDR3 sequence is CASSAGGYEQYF. DNA of the CDR3: TGTGCCAGTAGCGCGGGGGGCTACGAGCAGTACTTC.

This clonotype was seen a handful of times. The chain carries TRBV6-6 and TRBJ2-3; unclear D gene. Germline assignment: CDR1 MNHNY and CDR2 SVGAGI (reference sequence). This CDR3 contains 12 residues. Between the trimmed V and J ends, which lost 5 bases and 4 bases, there was a span of 7 bases. The CDR3 DNA is TGTGCCAGCAGTACCCTAGCAGATACGCAGTATTTT. This codes for CASSTLADTQYF.

This clonotype was counted a few times. The CDR3, as DNA: TGCGCCAGCAGCCAGAATAGCGGGGACTACAATGAGCAGTTCTTC. The encoded protein is CASSQNSGDYNEQFF. The rearrangement joins TRBV4-3 to TRBJ2-1, with 8 bases aligning to TRBD2. Trimming at V came to 3 bases and at J to 3 bases, leaving 4 bases not matched to a gene. The germline CDR1 and CDR2 sequences are LGHNA and YSLEER. This CDR3 is 15 amino acids long.

The CDR3, as DNA: TGCAGTGCTTCCGCTCCGCAAGGGGTCAATGAAAAACTGTTTTTT. Its translation: CSASAPQGVNEKLFF. The chain has TRBV20-1 and TRBJ1-4; weak D call: TRBD1 (5 bases). This CDR3 is built from 15 residues. Germline lookup yields CDR1 DFQATT and CDR2 SNEGSKA (reference sequence). V lost 5 bases and J lost 5, with 18 bases in between.

This clonotype was picked up many times. The chain combines TRBV20-1 with TRBJ2-3; D possibly corresponds to TRBD2 (5 bases). Looked up from germline, CDR1 is DFQATT and CDR2 is SNEGSKA (reference sequence). The CDR3 contains 16 residues. V was shortened by 1 base and J by 7 bases, with 21 bases between the two germline ends. This chain's CDR3 is CSARVGRGARPNTQYF. The CDR3 DNA reads as TGCAGTGCTAGAGTGGGCCGGGGAGCGAGACCAAATACGCAGTATTTT.

This clonotype appeared a few times. V is TRBV3-1 and J is TRBJ1-6; TRBD1 might be the D (5 bases). The V and J ends lost 1 base and 6 bases respectively, with 7 bases between them. The CDR3 is made up of 14 amino acids. Germline CDR1 LGHDT, CDR2 YNNKEL (reference sequence). CDR3 protein: CASSQGTINSPLHF. CDR3 DNA sequence: TGTGCCAGCAGCCAAGGGACAATTAATTCACCCCTCCACTTT. Drawing the rest from reference TRBV3-1 and TRBJ1-6, the complete variable domain is DTAVSQTPKYLVTQMGNDKSIKCEQNLGHDTMYWYKQDSKKFLKIMFSYNNKELIINETVPNRFSPKSPDKAHLNLHINSLELGDSAVYFCASSQGTINSPLHFGNGTRLTVT.

A word on this clonotype: An end of the junction does not agree with germline; a read error may underlie this. The chain links TRBV4-3 to TRBJ2-6, with 8 bases matching TRBD1. This CDR3 comprises 18 residues. Germline CDR1 LGHNA, CDR2 YSLEER. In nucleotides, the CDR3 is TGCGCCAGCAGCCAAGCACCTGGGACAGGCTCTGGGGCCAACGGCCTGACTTTC. It is translated as CASSQAPGTGSGANGLTF.